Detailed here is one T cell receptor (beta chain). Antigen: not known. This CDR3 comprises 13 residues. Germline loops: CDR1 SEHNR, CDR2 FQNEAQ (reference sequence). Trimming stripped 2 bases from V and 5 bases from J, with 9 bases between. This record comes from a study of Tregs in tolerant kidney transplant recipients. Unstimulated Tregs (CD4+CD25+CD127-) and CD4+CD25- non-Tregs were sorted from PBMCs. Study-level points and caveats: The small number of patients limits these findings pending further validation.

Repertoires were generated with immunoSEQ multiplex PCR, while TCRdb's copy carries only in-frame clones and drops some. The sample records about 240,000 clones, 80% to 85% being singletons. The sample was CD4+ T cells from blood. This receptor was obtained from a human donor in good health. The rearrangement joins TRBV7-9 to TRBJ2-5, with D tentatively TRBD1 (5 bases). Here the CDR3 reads CASSLRTRETQYF. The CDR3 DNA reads TGTGCCAGCAGCTTAAGGACACGGGAGACCCAGTACTTC.